This TCR beta chain was found in a study of PD-L1 blockade in urothelial cancer. The overall study: Patients arrived having already received 0 to 3 prior chemotherapy regimens. After treatment start, blood was analyzed at 3 weeks (second dose) and at 6 weeks. Across blood samples, T cells had a median count of roughly 140,000.

Trimming removed 9 bases at V and 8 bases at J, with 13 bases between. The CDR3 sequence is 11 residues long. The germline gives CDR1 SEHNR, CDR2 FQNEAQ (reference sequence). Synthetic spike-ins, TCR analog templates, were added into each PCR. Some clones are missing from TCRdb's copy, which holds only in-frame ones; the method was immunoSEQ multiplex PCR. Of 45,000 to 60,000 clones listed, approximately 87% are singletons. The chain links TRBV7-9 to TRBJ1-2, with D maybe TRBD1 (5 bases). The material sequenced was PBMCs, taken around atezolizumab (anti-PD-L1) treatment. The receptor was isolated from a middle-aged man with urothelial cancer. The CDR3 spells CASGGRGGYTF. The CDR3 coding sequence is TGTGCCAGTGGGGGGAGAGGCGGCTACACCTTC.